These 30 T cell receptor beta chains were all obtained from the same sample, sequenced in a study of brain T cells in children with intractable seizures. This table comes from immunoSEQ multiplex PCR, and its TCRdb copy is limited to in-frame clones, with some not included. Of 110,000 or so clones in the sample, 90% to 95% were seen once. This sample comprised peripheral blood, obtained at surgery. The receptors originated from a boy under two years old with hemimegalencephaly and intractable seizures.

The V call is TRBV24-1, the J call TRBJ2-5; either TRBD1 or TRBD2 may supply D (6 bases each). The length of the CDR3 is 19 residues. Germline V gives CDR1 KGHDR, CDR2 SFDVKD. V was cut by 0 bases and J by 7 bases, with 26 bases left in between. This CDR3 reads CATSDLRVGASEARGTQYF. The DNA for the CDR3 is TGTGCCACCAGTGATTTGCGGGTGGGGGCTAGCGAGGCACGAGGGACCCAGTACTTC.

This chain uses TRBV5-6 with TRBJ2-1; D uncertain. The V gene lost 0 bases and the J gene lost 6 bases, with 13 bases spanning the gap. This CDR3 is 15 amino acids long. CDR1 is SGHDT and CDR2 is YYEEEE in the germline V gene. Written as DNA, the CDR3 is TGTGCCAGCAGCTTGGGGCTGGAGTTCGGCAATGAGCAGTTCTTC. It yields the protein CASSLGLEFGNEQFF.

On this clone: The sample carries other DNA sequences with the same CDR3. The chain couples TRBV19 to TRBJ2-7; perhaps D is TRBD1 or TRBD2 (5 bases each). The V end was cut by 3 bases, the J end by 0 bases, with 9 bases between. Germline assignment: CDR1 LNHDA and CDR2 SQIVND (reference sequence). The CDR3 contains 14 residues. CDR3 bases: TGTGCCAGTAGTATTTCAGGGAGCTCCTACGAGCAGTACTTC. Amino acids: CASSISGSSYEQYF.

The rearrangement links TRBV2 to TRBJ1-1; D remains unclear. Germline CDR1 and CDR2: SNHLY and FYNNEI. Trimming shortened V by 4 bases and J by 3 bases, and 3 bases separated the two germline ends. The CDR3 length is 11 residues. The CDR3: CASSADTEAFF. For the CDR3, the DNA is TGTGCCAGCAGTGCAGACACTGAAGCTTTCTTT.

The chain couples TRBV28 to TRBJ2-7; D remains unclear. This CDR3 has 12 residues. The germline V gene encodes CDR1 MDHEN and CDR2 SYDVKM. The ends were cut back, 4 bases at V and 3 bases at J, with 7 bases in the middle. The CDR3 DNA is TGTGCCAGCAGTTCGCCCTTCTACGAGCAGTACTTC. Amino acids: CASSSPFYEQYF.

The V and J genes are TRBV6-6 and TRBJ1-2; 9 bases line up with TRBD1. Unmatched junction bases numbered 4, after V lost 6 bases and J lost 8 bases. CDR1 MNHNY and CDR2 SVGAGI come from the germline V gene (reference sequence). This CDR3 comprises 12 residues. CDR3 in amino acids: CASSLDRGGYTF. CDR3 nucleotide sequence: TGTGCCAGCAGCCTGGACAGGGGCGGCTACACCTTC.

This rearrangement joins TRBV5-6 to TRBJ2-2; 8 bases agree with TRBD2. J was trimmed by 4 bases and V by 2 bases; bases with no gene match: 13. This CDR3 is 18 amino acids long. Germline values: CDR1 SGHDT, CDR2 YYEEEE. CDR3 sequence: CASSFRLREGRVTGELFF. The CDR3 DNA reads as TGTGCCAGCAGCTTTCGACTCCGGGAGGGCCGGGTCACCGGGGAGCTGTTTTTT.

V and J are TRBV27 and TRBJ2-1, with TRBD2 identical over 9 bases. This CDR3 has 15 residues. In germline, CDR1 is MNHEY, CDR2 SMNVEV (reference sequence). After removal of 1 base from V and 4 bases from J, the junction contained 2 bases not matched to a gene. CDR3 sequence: CASSLFAGGYNEQFF. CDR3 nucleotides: TGTGCCAGCAGTTTATTTGCGGGAGGGTACAATGAGCAGTTCTTC.

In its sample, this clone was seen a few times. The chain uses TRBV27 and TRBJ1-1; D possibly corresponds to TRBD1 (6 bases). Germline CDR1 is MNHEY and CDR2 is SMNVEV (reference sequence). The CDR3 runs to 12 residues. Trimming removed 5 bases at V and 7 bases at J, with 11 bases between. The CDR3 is CASSPGQHEAFF. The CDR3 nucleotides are TGTGCCAGCAGTCCCGGACAGCATGAAGCTTTCTTT.

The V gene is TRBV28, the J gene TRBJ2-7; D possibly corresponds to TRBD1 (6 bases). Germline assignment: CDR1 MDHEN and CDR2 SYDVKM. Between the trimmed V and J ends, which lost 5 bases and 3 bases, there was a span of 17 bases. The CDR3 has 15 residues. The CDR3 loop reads CASSPSRDTHYEQYF. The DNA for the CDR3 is TGTGCCAGCAGTCCTTCCCGGGACACCCACTACGAGCAGTACTTC.

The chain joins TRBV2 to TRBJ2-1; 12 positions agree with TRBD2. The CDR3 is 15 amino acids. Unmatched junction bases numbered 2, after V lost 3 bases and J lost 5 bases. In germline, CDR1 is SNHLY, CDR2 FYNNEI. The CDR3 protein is CASSELAGGHNEQFF. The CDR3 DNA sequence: TGTGCCAGCAGTGAGCTAGCGGGAGGGCACAATGAGCAGTTCTTC.

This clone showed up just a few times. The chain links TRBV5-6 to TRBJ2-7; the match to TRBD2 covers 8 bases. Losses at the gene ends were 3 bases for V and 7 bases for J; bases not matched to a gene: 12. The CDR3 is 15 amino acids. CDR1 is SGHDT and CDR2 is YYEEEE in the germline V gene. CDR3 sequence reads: CASSSLGREAREQYF. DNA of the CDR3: TGTGCCAGCAGCTCCCTGGGGCGGGAGGCGAGGGAGCAGTACTTC.

This CDR3 is CASSPPRPGPTGDEQFF. CDR3 DNA: TGTGCCAGCTCACCGCCTCGCCCGGGACCCACCGGCGATGAGCAGTTCTTC. The chain is built from TRBV18 and TRBJ2-1; D is tentatively TRBD1 or TRBD2 (5 bases each). The CDR3 loop spans 17 amino acids. Trimming cost V 3 bases and J 8 bases, with 23 bases left between them. Germline V CDR1 and CDR2: KGHSH, LQKENI.

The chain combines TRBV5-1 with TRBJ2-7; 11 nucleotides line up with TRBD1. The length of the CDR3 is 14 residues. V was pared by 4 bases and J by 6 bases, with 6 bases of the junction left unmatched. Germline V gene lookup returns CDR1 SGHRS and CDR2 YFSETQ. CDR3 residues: CASSPRTGGGEQYF. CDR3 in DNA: TGCGCCAGCAGCCCCAGGACAGGGGGCGGCGAGCAGTACTTC.

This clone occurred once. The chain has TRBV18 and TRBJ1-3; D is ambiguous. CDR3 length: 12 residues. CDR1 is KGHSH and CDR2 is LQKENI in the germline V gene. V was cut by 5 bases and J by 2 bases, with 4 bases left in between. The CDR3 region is CASSATGNTIYF. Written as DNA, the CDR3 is TGTGCCAGCTCAGCGACTGGAAACACCATATATTTT.

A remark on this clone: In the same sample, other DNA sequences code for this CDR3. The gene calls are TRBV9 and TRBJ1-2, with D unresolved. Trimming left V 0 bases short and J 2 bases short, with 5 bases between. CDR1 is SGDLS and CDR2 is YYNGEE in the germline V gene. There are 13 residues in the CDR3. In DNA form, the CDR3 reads TGTGCCAGCAGCGTAGGTCAGAACTATGGCTACACCTTC. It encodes CASSVGQNYGYTF.

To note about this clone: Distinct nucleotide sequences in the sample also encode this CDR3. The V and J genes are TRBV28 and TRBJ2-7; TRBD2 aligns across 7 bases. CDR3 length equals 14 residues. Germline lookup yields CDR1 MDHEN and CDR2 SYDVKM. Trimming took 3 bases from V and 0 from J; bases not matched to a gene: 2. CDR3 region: CASSFGGSSYEQYF. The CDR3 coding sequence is TGTGCCAGCAGTTTTGGCGGGAGCTCCTACGAGCAGTACTTC.

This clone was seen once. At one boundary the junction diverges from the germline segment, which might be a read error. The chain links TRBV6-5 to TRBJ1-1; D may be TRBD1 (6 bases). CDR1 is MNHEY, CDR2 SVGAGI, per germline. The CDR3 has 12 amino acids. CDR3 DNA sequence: TGTGCCAGCAGTTCGCCGGGACACCAGGGTTCCTTT. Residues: CASSSPGHQGSF.

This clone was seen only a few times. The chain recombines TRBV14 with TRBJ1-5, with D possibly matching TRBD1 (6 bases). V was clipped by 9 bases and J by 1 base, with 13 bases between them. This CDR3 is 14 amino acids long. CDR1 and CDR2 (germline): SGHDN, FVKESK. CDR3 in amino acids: CASHRVRSNQPQHF. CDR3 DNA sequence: TGTGCCAGTCACAGGGTGCGGAGCAATCAGCCCCAGCATTTT.

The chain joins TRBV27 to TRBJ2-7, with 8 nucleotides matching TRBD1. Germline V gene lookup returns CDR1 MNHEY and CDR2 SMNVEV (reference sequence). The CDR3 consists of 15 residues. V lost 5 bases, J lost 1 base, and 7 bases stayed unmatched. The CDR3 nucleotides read TGTGCCAGCAGTCCGCGACAGGGGAAGTCCTACGAGCAGTACTTC. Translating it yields CASSPRQGKSYEQYF.

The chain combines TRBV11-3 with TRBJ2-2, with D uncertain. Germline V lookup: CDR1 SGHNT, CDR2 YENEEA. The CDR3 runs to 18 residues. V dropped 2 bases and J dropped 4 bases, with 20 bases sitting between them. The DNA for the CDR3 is TGTGCCAGCAGCTTATTGGAAGTGACGGTGCTCGGCACCGGGGAGCTGTTTTTT. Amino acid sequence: CASSLLEVTVLGTGELFF.

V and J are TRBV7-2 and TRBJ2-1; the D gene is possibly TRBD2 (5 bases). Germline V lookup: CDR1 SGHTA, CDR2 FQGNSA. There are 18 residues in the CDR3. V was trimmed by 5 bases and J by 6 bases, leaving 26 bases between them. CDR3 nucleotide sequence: TGTGCCAGCAGCGTTCGGACTCGGAGTATCGCAATCGGCAATGAGCAGTTCTTC. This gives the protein CASSVRTRSIAIGNEQFF.

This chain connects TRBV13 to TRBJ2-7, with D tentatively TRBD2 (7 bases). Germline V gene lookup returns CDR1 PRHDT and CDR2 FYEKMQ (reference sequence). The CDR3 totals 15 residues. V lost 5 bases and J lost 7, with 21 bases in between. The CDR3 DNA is TGTGCCAGCAGCCCACCGGCCGGGGGGCCATATGAGCAGTACTTC. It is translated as CASSPPAGGPYEQYF.

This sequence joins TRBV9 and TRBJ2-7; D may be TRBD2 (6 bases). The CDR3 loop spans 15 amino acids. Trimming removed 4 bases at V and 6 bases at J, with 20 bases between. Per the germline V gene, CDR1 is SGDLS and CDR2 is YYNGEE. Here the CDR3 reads CASSPQAGPVTEQYF. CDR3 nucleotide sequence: TGTGCCAGCAGCCCCCAGGCGGGACCCGTAACCGAGCAGTACTTC.

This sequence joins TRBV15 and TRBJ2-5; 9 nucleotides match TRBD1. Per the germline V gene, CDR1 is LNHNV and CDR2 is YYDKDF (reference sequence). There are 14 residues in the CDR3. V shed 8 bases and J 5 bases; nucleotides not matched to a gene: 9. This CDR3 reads CATGTGSIGETQYF. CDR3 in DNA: TGTGCCACCGGGACAGGGTCAATTGGGGAGACCCAGTACTTC.

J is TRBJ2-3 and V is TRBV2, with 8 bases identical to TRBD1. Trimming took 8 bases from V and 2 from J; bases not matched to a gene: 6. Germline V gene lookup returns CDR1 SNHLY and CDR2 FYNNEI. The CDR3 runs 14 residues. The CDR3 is CASLRQGTTDTQYF. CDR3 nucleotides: TGTGCCAGCCTGAGACAGGGGACCACAGATACGCAGTATTTT.

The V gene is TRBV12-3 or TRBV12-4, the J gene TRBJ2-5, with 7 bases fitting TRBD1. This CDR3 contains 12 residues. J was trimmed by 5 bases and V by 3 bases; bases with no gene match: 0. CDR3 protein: CASSLTGETQYF. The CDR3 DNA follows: TGTGCCAGCAGTTTGACAGGGGAGACCCAGTACTTC.

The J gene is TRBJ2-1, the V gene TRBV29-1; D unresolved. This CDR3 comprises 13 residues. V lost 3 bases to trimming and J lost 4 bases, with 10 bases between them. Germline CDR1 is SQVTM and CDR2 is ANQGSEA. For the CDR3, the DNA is TGCAGCGTTGAGAGGAGTCAATACAATGAGCAGTTCTTC. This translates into CSVERSQYNEQFF.

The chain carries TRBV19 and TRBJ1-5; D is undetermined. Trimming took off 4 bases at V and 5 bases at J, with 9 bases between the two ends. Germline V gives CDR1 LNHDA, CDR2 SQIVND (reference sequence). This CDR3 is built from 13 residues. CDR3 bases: TGTGCCAGTAGTACCGACGGGGATCAGCCCCAGCATTTT. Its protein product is CASSTDGDQPQHF.

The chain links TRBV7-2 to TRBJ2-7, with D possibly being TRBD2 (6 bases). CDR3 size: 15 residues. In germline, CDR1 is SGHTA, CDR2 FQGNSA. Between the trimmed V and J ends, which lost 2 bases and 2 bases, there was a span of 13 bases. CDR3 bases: TGTGCCAGCAGCTTATTTCCGGGAGAGGCCTACGAGCAGTACTTC. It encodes CASSLFPGEAYEQYF.